Below are 23 T cell receptor beta chains sequenced from a single sample in a study of human T cells and chemical hapten exposure. TCRdb fed the RACE reads into MiXCR, producing one record per CDR3 protein. The sample carries roughly 140,000 distinct CDR3 sequences, roughly 12% recorded once. Described time point: patch test 2, 6 weeks after DPC sensitization. Treatment denoted: therapeutic diphenylcyclopropenone sensitization with weekly scalp DPC. The input for sequencing was whole blood, taken in connection with sensitization to the hapten diphenylcyclopropenone (DPC). These receptors were collected from a woman aged 45-65 years with alopecia areata. Some clones in this sample may be carry-over from other donors' samples.

This clonotype was seen a handful of times. This chain uses TRBV11-2 with TRBJ2-1, with 9 bases identical to TRBD2. J gave up 5 bases and V 3 bases, and 5 bases lay outside the gene matches. Germline V gene data show CDR1 as SGHAT and CDR2 as FQNNGV. The CDR3 has 15 residues. CDR3 DNA sequence: TGTGCCAGCAGCTTCGGGCTAGCGGGGAACAATGAGCAGTTCTTC. It encodes CASSFGLAGNNEQFF.

V usage is TRBV19 and J usage is TRBJ2-7; D remains unclear. Germline V gives CDR1 LNHDA, CDR2 SQIVND (reference sequence). The CDR3 runs 11 residues. V was trimmed by 5 bases and J by 7 bases, leaving 9 bases between them. In DNA form, the CDR3 reads TGTGCCAGTAGTTCTACCGCGGAGCAGTACTTC. Amino acid sequence: CASSSTAEQYF.

This clonotype was recorded once. The CDR3 end shows no conserved phenylalanine or tryptophan, and so a read error is likely. It is unclear where the CDR3 begins or ends on the DNA, so no DNA is shown, and the CDR3 is as TCRdb lists it. This rearrangement joins TRBV5-1 to TRBJ2-1; whether TRBD2, the table's D call, matches the DNA was not checked. Germline V gene sequence: CDR1 SGHRS, CDR2 YFSETQ. The CDR3 is 13 amino acids long, termini counted. CDR3 amino acids: CASSTESSGGAVY.

The genes are TRBV6-5 and TRBJ2-5, with 8 bases matching TRBD2. The V gene's germline CDR1 is MNHEY and CDR2 SVGAGI. This CDR3 has 15 amino acids. The J segment lost 5 bases and the V segment lost 0 bases, leaving 5 bases of the junction unmatched. CDR3 coding DNA: TGTGCCAGCAGTTACTCGAGCGGGAGATCTGAGACCCAGTACTTC. The encoded protein is CASSYSSGRSETQYF.

The CDR3 DNA is TGTGCCAGCAGCGGACTAGCGGGAGGGACGGGCGAGCAGTACTTC. Translating gives CASSGLAGGTGEQYF. The V and J genes are TRBV7-2 and TRBJ2-7; 15 nucleotides match TRBD2. With 5 bases clipped from V and 6 bases from J, the junction kept 5 bases outside the gene matches. The CDR3 is made up of 15 amino acids. The germline gives CDR1 SGHTA, CDR2 FQGNSA.

V and J are TRBV7-2 and TRBJ2-7; perhaps TRBD1 as D (5 bases). The CDR3 runs 15 residues. Per germline, CDR1 SGHTA and CDR2 FQGNSA. V was trimmed by 3 bases and J by 2 bases, leaving 14 bases between them. The CDR3 nucleotides are TGTGCCAGCAGCTTCGGTAGGCAGGGCCCCTACGAGCAGTACTTC. The encoded protein is CASSFGRQGPYEQYF.

This clonotype was observed a handful of times. The rearrangement joins TRBV5-1 to TRBJ2-7; TRBD2 agrees at 16 bases. This CDR3 is 14 amino acids long. The V gene's germline CDR1 is SGHRS and CDR2 YFSETQ. J was trimmed by 6 bases and V by 6 bases; bases with no gene match: 3. CDR3 sequence: CASKGLAGGSEQYF. CDR3 sequence (DNA): TGCGCCAGCAAGGGACTAGCGGGAGGGTCCGAGCAGTACTTC.

In this sample, this clonotype turned up a few times. The chain joins TRBV14 to TRBJ2-2; possible D gene TRBD1, 6 bases. Trimming removed 4 bases at V and 2 bases at J, with 11 bases between. CDR3 size: 15 residues. Germline V gene data show CDR1 as SGHDN and CDR2 as FVKESK. The CDR3 region has the DNA TGTGCCAGCAGCCGGAGGACAGTTAACACCGGGGAGCTGTTTTTT. Its translation is CASSRRTVNTGELFF.

This clonotype was observed a handful of times. An end of the junction does not agree with germline; a read error may underlie this. This chain joins TRBV29-1 and TRBJ2-3; D tentatively fits TRBD1 or TRBD2 (5 bases each). The CDR3 is made up of 11 amino acids. From germline, CDR1 is SQVTM and CDR2 ANQGSEA. The DNA for the CDR3 is TGCAGCGTGGAAGGGGAGGATACGCAGTATTTT. It is translated as CSVEGEDTQYF.

Only a few counts were recorded for this clonotype. The chain has TRBV5-1 and TRBJ1-1; 7 bases align to TRBD1. The CDR3 extends over 16 amino acids. CDR1 is SGHRS, CDR2 YFSETQ, per germline. The J segment lost 0 bases and the V segment lost 4 bases, leaving 9 bases of the junction unmatched. CDR3 sequence reads: CASSPRQGSLNTEAFF. CDR3 bases: TGCGCCAGCAGCCCACGACAGGGATCCTTGAACACTGAAGCTTTCTTT.

There are a few counts of this clonotype. V is TRBV7-2 and J is TRBJ1-5, with a weak D call TRBD1 (5 bases). This CDR3 spans 15 amino acids. V lost 6 bases and J lost 0, with 12 bases in between. Germline CDR1 reads SGHTA; CDR2 reads FQGNSA. The CDR3 here is CASSPGRVSNQPQHF. In DNA, the CDR3 is TGTGCCAGCAGTCCCGGCAGGGTTAGCAATCAGCCCCAGCATTTT.

This clonotype was observed a handful of times. The chain is built from TRBV5-1 and TRBJ1-5, with D uncertain. Looked up from germline, CDR1 is SGHRS and CDR2 is YFSETQ. The CDR3 spans 14 residues. Deletions cut 3 bases from V and 1 base from J, with 8 bases between. The CDR3 bases are TGCGCCAGCAGCTGGGAACCAAGCAATCAGCCCCAGCATTTT. As protein: CASSWEPSNQPQHF.

The rearrangement uses TRBV21-1 and TRBJ2-5; the D call TRBD1 from the table was never checked on the DNA. TRBV21-1 is deemed a pseudogene. This CDR3 region has 16 residues. CDR3 loop: CASSTRGLGAPETQYF. DNA of the CDR3: TGTGCCAGCAGCACACGCGGTCTAGGGGCACCAGAGACCCAGTACTTC.

The chain couples TRBV7-9 to TRBJ2-1, with 8 positions matching TRBD2. CDR1 is SEHNR and CDR2 is FQNEAQ in the germline V gene (reference sequence). This CDR3 region has 14 residues. V lost 3 bases to trimming and J lost 7 bases; unmatched junction nucleotides: 5. The CDR3 coding sequence is TGTGCCAGCAGCTTCCGAGCGGGAGCAAATGAGCAGTTCTTC. Translation gives CASSFRAGANEQFF.

The sample holds a few counts of this clonotype. The chain couples TRBV20-1 to TRBJ2-4, with D perhaps TRBD2 (6 bases). The germline V and J ends were trimmed by 6 bases and 0 bases, with 21 bases remaining between them. Germline V CDR1 and CDR2: DFQATT, SNEGSKA (reference sequence). CDR3 size: 17 residues. The CDR3 is CSAGGAHVTLAKNIQYF. CDR3 DNA: TGCAGTGCAGGCGGGGCCCACGTTACTTTAGCCAAAAACATTCAGTACTTC.

This clonotype was detected many times. This chain links TRBV29-1 with TRBJ2-7; D call uncertain. Germline V gives CDR1 SQVTM, CDR2 ANQGSEA. Trimming took off 3 bases at V and 6 bases at J, with 15 bases between the two ends. This CDR3 spans 13 amino acids. The DNA for the CDR3 is TGCAGCGTTGAGGTCTTTCGGGCGTCCGAGCAGTACTTC. The encoded protein is CSVEVFRASEQYF.

This rearrangement joins TRBV20-1 to TRBJ2-7; tentative D call: TRBD2 (6 bases). V was pared by 6 bases and J by 2 bases, with 14 bases between. Germline loops: CDR1 DFQATT, CDR2 SNEGSKA (reference sequence). There are 13 residues in the CDR3. CDR3 nucleotides: TGCAGTGCCCCCCTGGGGGGAGCCTACGAGCAGTACTTC. Protein: CSAPLGGAYEQYF.

This clonotype was counted a few times. This chain joins TRBV28 and TRBJ1-5; possibly TRBD1 for D (5 bases). V was clipped by 6 bases and J by 0 bases, with 21 bases between them. The CDR3 runs to 18 residues. Germline values: CDR1 MDHEN, CDR2 SYDVKM. The CDR3 DNA reads TGTGCCAGCAGCCCGATAGGGGAAGTGGGGTATAGCAATCAGCCCCAGCATTTT. It translates to CASSPIGEVGYSNQPQHF.

This chain uses TRBV11-2 with TRBJ1-2; a weak D match, TRBD1 (5 bases). The germline gives CDR1 SGHAT, CDR2 FQNNGV. This CDR3 has 13 amino acids. V gave up 3 bases and J gave up 4 bases, with 9 bases separating them. CDR3 sequence reads: CASSFPGGYGYTF. DNA of the CDR3: TGTGCCAGCAGCTTTCCGGGGGGCTATGGCTACACCTTC.

The chain combines TRBV20-1 with TRBJ2-7; TRBD2 agrees at 12 bases. CDR1 is DFQATT, CDR2 SNEGSKA, per germline (reference sequence). Trimming cost V 5 bases and J 6 bases; bases outside gene matches: 8. The CDR3 runs 14 residues. The CDR3 reads CSAGRLAGAGEQYF. CDR3 in DNA: TGCAGTGCTGGACGACTAGCGGGAGCTGGCGAGCAGTACTTC.

This clonotype was counted only a few times. The chain joins TRBV27 to TRBJ2-3; 11 positions agree with TRBD2. There are 15 residues in the CDR3. V lost 3 bases, J lost 3 bases, and 2 bases stayed unmatched. CDR1 and CDR2 from the germline V gene are MNHEY and SMNVEV (reference sequence). The CDR3 region has the DNA TGTGCCAGCAGTTTTAGCGGGAGGGGTACAGATACGCAGTATTTT. Encoded protein: CASSFSGRGTDTQYF.

J is TRBJ2-7 and V is TRBV10-3, with D perhaps assigned TRBD1 or TRBD2 (5 bases each). The V and J ends lost 6 bases and 5 bases respectively, with 11 bases between them. Germline V gene sequence: CDR1 ENHRY, CDR2 SYGVKD. The CDR3 spans 12 residues. In nucleotides, the CDR3 is TGTGCCATCAGGGGGACCTCGCACGAGCAGTACTTC. As protein: CAIRGTSHEQYF.

This clonotype was detected many times. The rearrangement joins TRBV7-9 to TRBJ2-3; D remains unclear. Trimming pared 1 base from V and 5 bases from J, leaving 1 base between. This CDR3 is built from 11 residues. Germline CDR1 and CDR2: SEHNR and FQNEAQ (reference sequence). CDR3 nucleotides: TGTGCCAGCAGCTTAGTAGATACGCAGTATTTT. Its translation is CASSLVDTQYF.